These T cell receptor beta chains were read from a single sample in a study of Ad26.COV2.S vaccination and SARS-CoV-2 variants. The table came from immunoSEQ multiplex PCR; TCRdb's copy has only in-frame clones and leaves some out. This sample yields 200,000 to 250,000 clones, of which roughly 90% are seen a single time; about 10% belongs to the top ten. This sample comprised peripheral blood, obtained in a trial of Ad26.COV2.S vaccine versus placebo. These receptors all stem from a person aged 18-60 years who received the Ad26.COV2.S COVID-19 vaccine or a placebo. Each CDR3 is given with its conserved first and last residue. Fields, in order: V gene, J gene, clone size, D gene, CDR3 DNA, CDR3 protein. D genes are given only for firm matches. Rows may omit the clone size; those that give it use once, few, many or a size class.

>TRBV5-1|TRBJ1-5|NA|NA
TGCGCCAGCAGCTTGGGTGGGGGTCAGCCCCAGCATTTT
CASSLGGGQPQHF
>TRBV4-2|TRBJ2-7|NA|TRBD2
TGTGCCAGCAGCCAAGAGGCCGTGATAGCGGGTTCTAGCGAGCAGTACTTC
CASSQEAVIAGSSEQYF
>TRBV6-5|TRBJ1-5|NA|NA
TGTGCCAGCAGTTACTCCGGGAACAATCAGCCCCAGCATTTT
CASSYSGNNQPQHF
>TRBV28|TRBJ2-1|NA|NA
TGTGCCAGCAGTGATTCCTACAATGAGCAGTTCTTC
CASSDSYNEQFF
>TRBV4-2|TRBJ2-3|once|NA
TGTGCCAGCCTGGGGACCTCGGAGGATACGCAGTATTTT
CASLGTSEDTQYF
>TRBV2|TRBJ2-5|NA|NA
TGTGCCAGCATGGGGGAACAAGAGACCCAGTACTTC
CASMGEQETQYF
>TRBV9|TRBJ2-1|NA|NA
TGTGCCAGCAGCGCCGGTGAGGGGTTTGAGCAGTTCTTC
CASSAGEGFEQFF
>TRBV21-1|TRBJ2-7|NA|NA
TGTGCCAGCAGCGGACAGGGGAGGAACGAGCAGTACTTC
CASSGQGRNEQYF
>TRBV5-4|TRBJ2-7|few|TRBD1
TGTGCCAGCAGCGTGGGACAGACAAACTCCTACGAGCAGTACTTC
CASSVGQTNSYEQYF
>TRBV7-9|TRBJ2-1|NA|TRBD2
TGTGCCAGCAGAAGCCTGACTAGCGGGAGCAGGAATGAGCAGTTCTTC
CASRSLTSGSRNEQFF
>TRBV27|TRBJ2-7|NA|NA
TGTGCCAGCCGATATCGACAGCAGAACGAGCAGTACTTC
CASRYRQQNEQYF
>TRBV19|TRBJ2-1|NA|NA
TGTGCCAGTAGCTCCTCTTCCTTCTCCTACAATGAGCAGTTCTTC
CASSSSSFSYNEQFF
>TRBV9|TRBJ2-6|NA|NA
TGTGCCAGCAGCACCCACCAGGCCCCTGGGGCCAACGTCCTGACTTTC
CASSTHQAPGANVLTF
>TRBV27|TRBJ2-2|NA|TRBD1
TGTGCCAGCAGTATCTACAGGGGATCGCACACCGGGGAGCTGTTTTTT
CASSIYRGSHTGELFF
>TRBV18|TRBJ1-4|once|TRBD1
TGTGCCAGCTCACCACTCCAATTACAGGGGGCTTATGAAAAACTGTTTTTT
CASSPLQLQGAYEKLFF
>TRBV3-1/TRBV3-2|TRBJ1-2|NA|NA
TGTGCCAGCAGCCAAGGCGAGGGGAATGGGGAACGGTACACCTTC
CASSQGEGNGERYTF
>TRBV9|TRBJ2-7|once|TRBD1
TGTGCCAGCAGCTCGCCGGGACAGGGAGCCGAGCAGTACTTC
CASSSPGQGAEQYF
>TRBV18|TRBJ1-2|NA|NA
TGTGCCAGCTCACCGGGTCAGGGCCATGGCTACACCTTC
CASSPGQGHGYTF
>TRBV19|TRBJ2-7|NA|TRBD1
TGTGCCAGTGCCGCTCCGGGACAGGGGCATTACGAGCAGTACTTC
CASAAPGQGHYEQYF
>TRBV27|TRBJ2-7|once|TRBD2
TGTGCCAGCAGTTGGAACTCGGGACTACCTTCCTACGAGCAGTACTTC
CASSWNSGLPSYEQYF
>TRBV5-1|TRBJ2-7|NA|TRBD2
TGCGCCAGCAGCTTGGTCCCTAGCGGGGGTAACTACGAGCAGTACTTC
CASSLVPSGGNYEQYF
>TRBV7-2|TRBJ1-5|NA|NA
TGTGCCAGCAGCGCCCGACAAGGCGATAGCAATCAGCCCCAGCATTTT
CASSARQGDSNQPQHF
>TRBV4-3|TRBJ2-7|few|TRBD1
TGCGCCAGCAGCCCCGGGACAGGAAGCTACGAGCAGTACTTC
CASSPGTGSYEQYF
>TRBV5-1|TRBJ1-1|NA|TRBD1
TGCGCCAGCAGCTTGGGCGGACAGGGGGAAACGAACACTGAAGCTTTCTTT
CASSLGGQGETNTEAFF
>TRBV5-4|TRBJ2-7|NA|TRBD2
TGTGCCAGCAGCTTGGGGCCTAGCGGGAATACCTACGAGCAGTACTTC
CASSLGPSGNTYEQYF
>TRBV12-3/TRBV12-4|TRBJ1-1|NA|NA
TGTGCCAGCAGTTTAAAAAGGGGGACTGAAGCTTTCTTT
CASSLKRGTEAFF
>TRBV21-1|TRBJ2-1|NA|NA
TGTGCCAGCAGCTCTGCGAATCGGGACAATGAGCAGTTCTTC
CASSSANRDNEQFF
>TRBV28|TRBJ2-5|NA|NA
TGTGCCAGCAGTTTCGGGAGAACCCAGTACTTC
CASSFGRTQYF